These 8 T cell receptor beta chains share one sample of origin, sequenced in a study of cytomegalovirus exposure and HLA in healthy donors. PCR employed 60 Vbeta and 13 Jbeta primers. Sequenced by immunoSEQ multiplex PCR; TCRdb stores in-frame clones only, minus some. Here the sample spans about 110,000 clones, 82% being singletons. The sequenced material came from PBMCs. These receptors originate from a man aged 50-60 years in good health and CMV-seronegative.

V is TRBV5-1 and J is TRBJ1-4; the match to TRBD1 covers 12 bases. J was trimmed by 10 bases and V by 3 bases; bases with no gene match: 16. In germline, CDR1 is SGHRS, CDR2 YFSETQ. This CDR3 is 18 amino acids long. This CDR3 reads CASSSEGTGGLLPGKLFF. The CDR3 bases are TGCGCCAGCAGCTCGGAGGGGACAGGGGGCCTTCTGCCCGGAAAACTGTTTTTT.

The chain links TRBV12-5 to TRBJ1-1; 8 bases map to TRBD1. This CDR3 has 16 residues. V lost 0 bases to trimming and J lost 6 bases; unmatched junction nucleotides: 9. Germline CDR1 is LGHNT and CDR2 is FRNRAP. The CDR3 nucleotides are TGTGCTAGTGGTTTGGTAAGATACAGGGGGTTTGCTGAAGCTTTCTTT. It translates to CASGLVRYRGFAEAFF.

The gene calls are TRBV6-5 and TRBJ1-5, with 8 bases lining up with TRBD1. The J segment lost 3 bases and the V segment lost 6 bases, leaving 1 base of the junction unmatched. CDR1 MNHEY and CDR2 SVGAGI come from the germline V gene. CDR3 size: 13 residues. The CDR3 DNA sequence: TGTGCCAGCAGGGGACAGGCCAATCAGCCCCAGCATTTT. This translates into CASRGQANQPQHF.

The chain joins TRBV6-1 to TRBJ1-2, with a tentative D call TRBD1 (5 bases). The germline V gene encodes CDR1 MNHNS and CDR2 SASEGT. The CDR3 consists of 15 residues. The V and J ends lost 2 bases and 4 bases respectively, with 14 bases between them. The CDR3 coding sequence is TGTGCCAGCAGTGAATTGGGGGGACCGAGCTATGGCTACACCTTC. The encoded protein is CASSELGGPSYGYTF.

V usage is TRBV5-5 and J usage is TRBJ1-1, with D unclear. The V end was cut by 0 bases, the J end by 5 bases, with 11 bases between. Germline V gene lookup returns CDR1 SGHKS and CDR2 YYEKEE (reference sequence). The CDR3 runs to 14 residues. The CDR3 DNA is TGTGCCAGCAGCTTGGGCGGCACTCGGACTGAAGCTTTCTTT. This translates into CASSLGGTRTEAFF.

This clone has just a few counts. This chain connects TRBV6-1 to TRBJ1-2; 9 positions match TRBD1. Germline trimming cut 4 bases from V and 6 bases from J; bases unmatched to any gene: 9. CDR3 length: 15 amino acids. Germline CDR1 and CDR2: MNHNS and SASEGT. The CDR3 loop is CASSVTPGQGHGYTF. The CDR3 bases are TGTGCCAGCAGTGTTACACCGGGACAGGGACATGGCTACACCTTC.

The chain is built from TRBV4-3 and TRBJ1-4; no clear D gene. V was clipped by 0 bases and J by 8 bases, with 16 bases between them. Germline values: CDR1 LGHNA, CDR2 YSLEER. CDR3 length: 16 amino acids. The CDR3 region has the DNA TGCGCCAGCAGCCAAGAAGCGGCCTCCGAGAGGGAAAAACTGTTTTTT. Encoded protein: CASSQEAASEREKLFF.

This sequence joins TRBV6-5 and TRBJ2-5; D is perhaps TRBD2 (5 bases). V was cut by 4 bases and J by 11 bases, with 26 bases left in between. This CDR3 spans 16 amino acids. Germline V CDR1 and CDR2: MNHEY, SVGAGI. The CDR3 nucleotides read TGTGCCAGCAGTTCCTGGGAGACACCTGCTGACAATGAGCAGTACTTC. Translation: CASSSWETPADNEQYF.